The 2 T cell receptor beta chains below come from one sample, sequenced in a study of CD8 T cells in Susac syndrome. RNA in amounts of about 0.45 to 1 ug was reverse transcribed with random hexamers. TCRdb reprocessed the immunoSEQ multiplex PCR reads via MiXCR and lists one record per CDR3 protein. The sample includes around 130,000 distinct CDR3 sequences, 90% to 95% of them seen just once. The sequenced sample was CD4+ T cells from PBMCs. These receptors came from a human donor in good health.

This rearrangement joins TRBV6-5 to TRBJ2-5; 13 bases align to TRBD2. Losses at the gene ends were 2 bases for V and 5 bases for J; bases not matched to a gene: 8. Germline V gives CDR1 MNHEY, CDR2 SVGAGI. The CDR3 sequence is 17 residues long. DNA of the CDR3: TGTGCCAGCAGTTACGCCTCGGGACTAGCGGGAAGGGAGACCCAGTACTTC. It yields the protein CASSYASGLAGRETQYF.

This clonotype was observed a single time. The chain has TRBV3-1 and TRBJ1-2; weak D call: TRBD1 (6 bases). Germline lookup yields CDR1 LGHDT and CDR2 YNNKEL (reference sequence). This CDR3 spans 15 amino acids. V was shortened by 1 base and J by 7 bases, with 16 bases between the two germline ends. Written as DNA, the CDR3 is TGTGCCAGCAGCCAAGTTACCAGGGGCGTCTCTGGCTACACCTTC. This sequence encodes CASSQVTRGVSGYTF.